This T cell receptor beta chain was documented in a study of blood T cell repertoires in COVID-19. Study context: Sites in the United States, Italy and Spain provided acute and convalescent COVID-19 samples. The cDNA or gDNA used as material had been derived from T cells, B-cell-depleted T cells, or PBMCs.

In the original processing: Amplification of reference gene primers was used by the study to estimate nucleated cell counts. This table comes from immunoSEQ multiplex PCR, and its TCRdb copy is limited to in-frame clones, with some not included. D and trimming come from the DNA, and the V and J calls and clone size come from that table. The sample consists of around 140,000 clones, about 85% of them appearing once. Germline V gene data show CDR1 as SGHTA and CDR2 as FQGNSA. The CDR3 spans 15 residues. Trimming stripped 4 bases from V and 4 bases from J, with 14 bases between. The rearrangement joins TRBV7-2 to TRBJ1-5; D uncertain. The receptor was derived from a human donor in a cohort sampled during active COVID-19. Sample: peripheral blood. The CDR3 loop reads CASSSPGLRNQPQHF. CDR3 DNA sequence: TGTGCCAGCAGCTCACCGGGTCTAAGGAATCAGCCCCAGCATTTT.